The 6 T cell receptor beta chains presented below share a single source sample, sequenced in a study of T cells in Graves' hyperthyroidism and ophthalmopathy. Amplification of TCR beta CDR3 regions was performed using RNA transcripts as template. Initially, a first-round RT-PCR of the TCR CDR3 employed the HTBI primer set. TCRdb called the multiplex PCR reads again in MiXCR, with one record for every CDR3 protein. The table lists about 710,000 distinct CDR3 sequences, around 17% of them singletons. Sequencing was done on a sample of blood. These receptors came from a man in his late teens or twenties with Graves' hyperthyroidism.

This clonotype was picked up many times. J is TRBJ2-7 and V is TRBV7-9, with D tentatively TRBD1 or TRBD2 (5 bases each). CDR1 is SEHNR, CDR2 FQNEAQ, per germline (reference sequence). V lost 5 bases and J lost 2, with 13 bases in between. The CDR3 is 14 residues long. CDR3 residues: CASSNRDGTYEQYF. In DNA, the CDR3 is TGTGCCAGCAGCAATCGGGACGGGACCTACGAGCAGTACTTC.

At least ten counts were recorded for this clonotype. The CDR3 coding sequence is TGCGCCAGCAGTCCCTCGGGACAGGGACAGACCCAGTACTTC. This sequence encodes CASSPSGQGQTQYF. The genes are TRBV10-2 and TRBJ2-5, with 9 bases lining up with TRBD1. This CDR3 contains 14 residues. Germline V gene lookup returns CDR1 WSHSY and CDR2 SAAADI. Trimming at V came to 5 bases and at J to 6 bases, leaving 7 bases not matched to a gene.

In its sample, this clonotype was seen many times. The V call is TRBV18, the J call TRBJ2-7; TRBD2 agrees at 7 bases. Germline V gene data show CDR1 as KGHSH and CDR2 as LQKENI. The length of the CDR3 is 15 residues. The trim removed 6 bases at V and 2 bases at J, leaving 10 bases unmatched. CDR3 nucleotides: TGTGCCAGCTCGCGCGGGACGGGAGGCACCTACGAGCAGTACTTC. Encoded protein: CASSRGTGGTYEQYF.

The table lists this clonotype with many counts. CDR3 nucleotides: TGTGCCAGCAGCCAAGACAGGCGGTCCGGGGATACGCAGTATTTT. It yields the protein CASSQDRRSGDTQYF. The chain links TRBV3-1 to TRBJ2-3; no firm D call. V was cut by 0 bases and J by 6 bases, with 13 bases left in between. The CDR3 sequence is 15 residues long. Germline lookup yields CDR1 LGHDT and CDR2 YNNKEL (reference sequence).

This clonotype was seen at least ten times. The J gene is TRBJ1-1, the V gene TRBV18, with 9 positions matching TRBD1. The V segment lost 0 bases and the J segment 5 bases; nucleotides outside the gene matches: 1. Per germline, CDR1 KGHSH and CDR2 LQKENI. CDR3 length: 14 residues. CDR3 residues: CASSPPDRGTEAFF. The CDR3, as DNA: TGTGCCAGCTCACCACCGGACAGGGGAACTGAAGCTTTCTTT.

The V and J genes are TRBV6-1 and TRBJ2-3; D may be TRBD2 (5 bases). Trimming stripped 8 bases from V and 3 bases from J, with 21 bases between. The CDR3 is 16 residues long. Germline V CDR1 and CDR2: MNHNS, SASEGT. The DNA of the CDR3 is TGTGCCAGCTCCCGAAATCGGGGTTCTGGGACAGATACGCAGTATTTT. The encoded protein is CASSRNRGSGTDTQYF.